A single sample gave rise to the 21 T cell receptor beta chains below, sequenced in a study of blood T cell repertoires in COVID-19. TCRdb's table, derived via immunoSEQ multiplex PCR, lists solely in-frame clones and lacks some. The sample carries 300,000 to 400,000 clones, approximately 87% recorded once. Sequences were obtained from peripheral blood. The receptors were sampled from a woman aged 25 to 39 with COVID-19, enrolled during active disease.

The chain combines TRBV11-2 with TRBJ2-1; D may be TRBD2 (6 bases). The germline V gene encodes CDR1 SGHAT and CDR2 FQNNGV. Trimming pared 5 bases from V and 0 bases from J, leaving 11 bases between. The CDR3 sequence is 15 residues long. CDR3 protein: CASSPLAGSYNEQFF. The CDR3, as DNA: TGTGCCAGCAGCCCACTAGCAGGCTCCTACAATGAGCAGTTCTTC.

The chain recombines TRBV7-6 with TRBJ2-3; 10 bases are shared with TRBD2. The V gene's germline CDR1 is SGHVS and CDR2 FNYEAQ. The length of the CDR3 is 16 residues. The J segment lost 4 bases and the V segment lost 7 bases, leaving 11 bases of the junction unmatched. CDR3 protein: CASTPIAGGSADTQYF. The CDR3, as DNA: TGTGCCAGCACCCCAATAGCGGGAGGTAGTGCAGATACGCAGTATTTT. Together with reference TRBV7-6 and TRBJ2-3, the CDR3 gives the full variable domain: GAGVSQSPRYKVTKRGQDVALRCDPISGHVSLYWYRQALGQGPEFLTYFNYEAQQDKSGLPNDRFSAERPEGSISTLTIQRTEQRDSAMYRCASTPIAGGSADTQYFGPGTRLTVL.

The chain has TRBV6-5 and TRBJ1-1; 7 bases are a match to TRBD1. The V gene end was trimmed by 7 bases and the J gene end by 4 bases; junction bases not matched to a gene: 6. Germline V gene lookup returns CDR1 MNHEY and CDR2 SVGAGI. The CDR3 covers 13 residues. This CDR3 is CASTLQGSTEAFF. CDR3 in DNA: TGTGCCAGCACCCTACAGGGGTCCACTGAAGCTTTCTTT.

V gene TRBV11-2 combines with J gene TRBJ2-7; the D is unclear. Germline loops: CDR1 SGHAT, CDR2 FQNNGV. This CDR3 comprises 16 residues. Trimming left V 5 bases short and J 0 bases short, with 17 bases between. In nucleotides, the CDR3 is TGTGCCAGCAGCCCCCAGGCGCAAAAGAGCTCCTACGAGCAGTACTTC. Translating gives CASSPQAQKSSYEQYF.

The chain recombines TRBV10-3 with TRBJ2-1; TRBD2 is a possible D gene (6 bases). Germline V CDR1 and CDR2: ENHRY, SYGVKD. V was clipped by 5 bases and J by 0 bases, with 17 bases between them. CDR3 length: 17 residues. The CDR3 loop is CAISLSSREYSYNEQFF. CDR3 bases: TGTGCCATCAGTTTATCTTCCCGGGAGTACTCCTACAATGAGCAGTTCTTC.

The rearrangement links TRBV7-6 to TRBJ2-7; 11 positions match TRBD1. The germline V gene encodes CDR1 SGHVS and CDR2 FNYEAQ. V lost 2 bases and J lost 0; bases outside the gene matches: 12. The CDR3 covers 19 residues. CDR3 in amino acids: CASSLPSGTGGTSSYEQYF. For the CDR3, the DNA is TGTGCCAGCAGCTTACCCTCCGGGACAGGGGGAACAAGCTCCTACGAGCAGTACTTC.

This clone was recorded only once. This rearrangement joins TRBV4-2 to TRBJ2-7; D may be TRBD1 (6 bases). Trimming left V 4 bases short and J 6 bases short, with 19 bases between. Germline-derived CDR1 and CDR2 are LGHNA and YNFKEQ. The CDR3 is 15 residues long. The CDR3 sequence is CASSPAAGAGSEQYF. The CDR3 DNA reads as TGTGCCAGCAGCCCGGCGGCAGGGGCTGGGAGCGAGCAGTACTTC.

J is TRBJ1-2 and V is TRBV19; D is unresolved. Germline V gene lookup returns CDR1 LNHDA and CDR2 SQIVND (reference sequence). V was clipped by 1 base and J by 6 bases, with 15 bases between them. The CDR3 consists of 15 residues. The CDR3 region is CASSIGGSRFHGYTF. Here the CDR3 DNA reads TGTGCCAGTAGTATAGGAGGGAGTCGGTTCCATGGCTACACCTTC.

This chain joins TRBV5-1 and TRBJ1-1; TRBD1 aligns across 7 bases. The trim removed 4 bases at V and 9 bases at J, leaving 6 bases unmatched. Germline V lookup: CDR1 SGHRS, CDR2 YFSETQ. This CDR3 spans 12 amino acids. The CDR3 here is CASSMDRSQAFF. CDR3 DNA sequence: TGCGCCAGCAGCATGGACAGGTCTCAAGCTTTCTTT.

On this clone: At the DNA level, this CDR3 is encoded by other sequences in the same sample as well. This chain links TRBV28 with TRBJ2-1; D uncertain. With 6 bases removed from V and 7 bases from J, the gap between germline ends came to 10 bases. This CDR3 region has 12 residues. The germline V gene encodes CDR1 MDHEN and CDR2 SYDVKM. CDR3 nucleotides: TGTGCCAGCAGCCCTCAGGATAATGAGCAGTTCTTC. Its translation: CASSPQDNEQFF.

The genes are TRBV30 and TRBJ2-2, with 8 bases that match TRBD2. The V segment lost 5 bases and the J segment 4 bases; nucleotides outside the gene matches: 3. Germline V gene lookup returns CDR1 GTSNPN and CDR2 SVGIG (reference sequence). The CDR3 has 13 amino acids. As DNA, the CDR3 is TGTGCCTGGGCCGGGACTAGCACCGGGGAGCTGTTTTTT. The encoded protein is CAWAGTSTGELFF.

V is TRBV4-2 and J is TRBJ2-7; 12 bases line up with TRBD2. J lost 3 bases, V lost 5 bases, and 5 bases had no gene match. The CDR3 runs to 15 residues. Germline assignment: CDR1 LGHNA and CDR2 YNFKEQ. CDR3 DNA sequence: TGTGCCAGCAGCGATTTGACTAGCGGGAGCTACGAGCAGTACTTC. The encoded protein is CASSDLTSGSYEQYF.

This chain joins TRBV10-1 and TRBJ1-1; D gene ambiguous. The CDR3 totals 12 residues. From germline, CDR1 is WNHNN and CDR2 SYGVQD (reference sequence). V shed 4 bases and J shed 1 base, with 4 bases lying between them. CDR3 region: CASSAGNTEAFF. The CDR3 coding sequence is TGCGCCAGCAGTGCCGGGAACACTGAAGCTTTCTTT.

V usage is TRBV6-1 and J usage is TRBJ2-1, with D maybe TRBD2 (6 bases). CDR1 and CDR2 from the germline V gene are MNHNS and SASEGT. Trimming took 0 bases from V and 4 from J, leaving 10 bases between them. CDR3 length equals 15 residues. The CDR3 region has the DNA TGTGCCAGCAGTGAAGCGCCCGGGGGATACAATGAGCAGTTCTTC. This encodes CASSEAPGGYNEQFF.

As regards this clone: Other nucleotide sequences in the sample specify the same CDR3. The chain uses TRBV5-1 and TRBJ1-5; 9 bases fit TRBD1. The CDR3 runs 13 residues. Unmatched junction bases numbered 4, after V lost 7 bases and J lost 5 bases. CDR1 is SGHRS, CDR2 YFSETQ, per germline. CDR3 sequence reads: CASSRTGDQPQHF. In nucleotides, the CDR3 is TGCGCCAGCTCTAGGACAGGGGATCAGCCCCAGCATTTT.

The V gene is TRBV5-1, the J gene TRBJ2-7; 11 nucleotides match TRBD1. The ends lost 5 bases at V and 3 bases at J; junction bases unmatched: 4. The CDR3 sequence is 14 residues long. The V gene's germline CDR1 is SGHRS and CDR2 YFSETQ. CDR3 in amino acids: CASRTGTGGYEQYF. The CDR3 nucleotides are TGCGCCAGCAGGACCGGGACAGGGGGCTACGAGCAGTACTTC.

This clone was detected only a few times. The chain joins TRBV27 to TRBJ1-1; D possibly corresponds to TRBD1 (6 bases). The CDR3 is 14 amino acids. Trimming stripped 7 bases from V and 0 bases from J, with 12 bases between. Germline assignment: CDR1 MNHEY and CDR2 SMNVEV (reference sequence). For the CDR3, the DNA is TGTGCCAGCACCAGGACAGACATGAACACTGAAGCTTTCTTT. As protein: CASTRTDMNTEAFF.

The V gene is TRBV30, the J gene TRBJ2-6, with D uncertain. The V gene lost 4 bases and the J gene lost 4 bases, with 5 bases spanning the gap. The germline V gene has CDR1 GTSNPN and CDR2 SVGIG (reference sequence). This CDR3 region has 12 residues. In DNA, the CDR3 is TGTGCCTGGACGGTCGGGGCCAACGTCCTGACTTTC. Amino acids: CAWTVGANVLTF.

The chain combines TRBV23-1 with TRBJ2-7; TRBD1 aligns across 8 bases. TRBV23-1 is an open reading frame, and its role is uncertain. Germline trimming cut 4 bases from V and 3 bases from J; bases unmatched to any gene: 11. The CDR3 contains 16 residues. The CDR3, as DNA: TGCGCCAGCAGTCCCACCAGGGACAGGAATCGCTACGAGCAGTACTTC. Translated, it gives CASSPTRDRNRYEQYF.

The chain links TRBV12-3 or TRBV12-4 to TRBJ1-1, with D possibly matching TRBD1 (5 bases). The ends were cut back, 3 bases at V and 5 bases at J, with 10 bases in the middle. The CDR3 is 13 amino acids. The CDR3 here is CASSFWGGTEAFF. CDR3 nucleotide sequence: TGTGCCAGCAGTTTTTGGGGGGGGACTGAAGCTTTCTTT.

This chain links TRBV5-1 with TRBJ1-5; D possibly corresponds to TRBD1 (5 bases). This CDR3 contains 15 residues. Germline loops: CDR1 SGHRS, CDR2 YFSETQ. The germline V and J ends were trimmed by 4 bases and 1 base, with 12 bases remaining between them. The CDR3 here is CASSKRTLSNQPQHF. CDR3 DNA: TGCGCCAGCAGCAAGAGGACATTAAGCAATCAGCCCCAGCATTTT.